The entry that follows covers one T cell receptor beta chain sequence. Its antigen is not known. The V gene's germline CDR1 is PRHDT and CDR2 FYEKMQ (reference sequence). There are 15 residues in the CDR3. With V trimmed by 1 base and J by 5 bases, 5 bases remained unmatched. These data are taken from a study of cytomegalovirus exposure and HLA in healthy donors. Study-level findings and limits: Other equally common chains were less clonally expanded than HLA-associated TCR beta chains, a later analysis showed. It is likely that the observed cluster of highly shared sequence variants was a sequencing artifact. Productive rates of about 90% or about 30% were seen for most TCR beta V segments in an earlier analysis.

The PCR contained 60 Vbeta and 13 Jbeta primers. Sequencing used immunoSEQ multiplex PCR; TCRdb keeps in-frame clones, though not all of them. The sample holds more than 110,000 clones, roughly three quarters seen once. Regarding donors, all were healthy bone marrow donors. The J gene is TRBJ2-3, the V gene TRBV13; TRBD2 matches 8 bases. Sequenced: PBMCs. This TCR was recovered from a female donor in good health and CMV-seronegative. CDR3 in DNA: TGTGCCAGCAGCTTAGCGGGGGGGCCGGGAGATACGCAGTATTTT. Translating gives CASSLAGGPGDTQYF.